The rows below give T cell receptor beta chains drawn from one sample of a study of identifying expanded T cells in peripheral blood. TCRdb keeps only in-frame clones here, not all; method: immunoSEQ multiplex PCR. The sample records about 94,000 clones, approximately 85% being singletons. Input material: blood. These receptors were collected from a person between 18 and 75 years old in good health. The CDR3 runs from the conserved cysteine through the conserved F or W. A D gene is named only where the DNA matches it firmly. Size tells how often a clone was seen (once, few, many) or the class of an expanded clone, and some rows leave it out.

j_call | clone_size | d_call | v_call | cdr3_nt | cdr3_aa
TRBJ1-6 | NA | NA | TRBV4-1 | TGCGCCAGCAGCCAAGAATGGATGAGGTTCGGGTATAATTCACCCCTCCACTTT | CASSQEWMRFGYNSPLHF
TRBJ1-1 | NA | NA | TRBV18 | TGTGCCAGCTCCCCCCCTTCGTACACTGAAGCTTTCTTT | CASSPPSYTEAFF
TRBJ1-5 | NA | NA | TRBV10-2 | TGCGCCAGCAAACAGGGTGGCAATCAGCCCCAGCATTTT | CASKQGGNQPQHF
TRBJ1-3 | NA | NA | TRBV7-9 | TGTGCCAGCAGCTTAGACAGGGGAAACACCATATATTTT | CASSLDRGNTIYF
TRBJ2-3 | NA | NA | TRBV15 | TGTGCCACCAGCAGAGAGGAGCGTCGCACAGATACGCAGTATTTT | CATSREERRTDTQYF
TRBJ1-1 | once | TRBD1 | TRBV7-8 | TGTGCCAGCAGCTTCAGGACAGGCCTCACTGAAGCTTTCTTT | CASSFRTGLTEAFF
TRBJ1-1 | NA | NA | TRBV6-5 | TGTGCCAGCAGTTACTCGGCGGGGAGGCTGAGCACTGAAGCTTTCTTT | CASSYSAGRLSTEAFF
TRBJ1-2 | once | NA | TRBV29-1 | TGCAGCGTTGTGCGGGCAGGAGACCCCCTGGATGGCTACACCTTC | CSVVRAGDPLDGYTF
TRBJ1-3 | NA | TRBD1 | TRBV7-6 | TGTGCCAGCAGCTTTAGACTCTCCGGGACAGGTGGAAACACCATATATTTT | CASSFRLSGTGGNTIYF
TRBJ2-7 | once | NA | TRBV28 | TGTGCCAGCAGTTTAGCGGGGCTCGGCGATGGCGAGCAGTACTTC | CASSLAGLGDGEQYF
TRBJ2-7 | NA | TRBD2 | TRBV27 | TGTGCCAGCAGTCCGCTGGGAGGCGGGGGGGAGCAGTACTTC | CASSPLGGGGEQYF
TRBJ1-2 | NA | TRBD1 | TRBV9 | TGTGCCAGCAGCGTAGAGGGACAGGAGCCCCATGGCTACACCTTC | CASSVEGQEPHGYTF
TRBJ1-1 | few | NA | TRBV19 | TGTGCCAGTACCCTGGGGACTGAAGCTTTCTTT | CASTLGTEAFF
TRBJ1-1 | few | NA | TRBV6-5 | TGTGCCAGCAGTTACGACAACCTGAACACTGAAGCTTTCTTT | CASSYDNLNTEAFF
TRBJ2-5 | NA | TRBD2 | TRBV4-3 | TGCGCCAGCAGCCAAGGGAGCCAGGGAGGGGAGACCCAGTACTTC | CASSQGSQGGETQYF
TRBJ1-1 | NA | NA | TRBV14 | TGTGCCAGCAGCCCACTGACACATAGCATGAACACTGAAGCTTTCTTT | CASSPLTHSMNTEAFF
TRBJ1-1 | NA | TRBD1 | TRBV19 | TGTGCCAGTAGTTCCAGGGACAGGAACACTGAAGCTTTCTTT | CASSSRDRNTEAFF
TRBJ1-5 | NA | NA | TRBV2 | TGTGCCAGCAGTGCCGGAGGGAGGCAGCCCCAGCATTTT | CASSAGGRQPQHF
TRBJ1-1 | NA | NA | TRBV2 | TGTGCCAGCAGTGAGTGGGGGATGAACACTGAAGCTTTCTTT | CASSEWGMNTEAFF
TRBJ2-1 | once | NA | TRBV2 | TGTGCCAGCAGTGACGAGGCGAGGGTCCTGAACAATGAGCAGTTCTTC | CASSDEARVLNNEQFF
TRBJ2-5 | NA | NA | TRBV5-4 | TGTGCCAGCAGCCCCGGGACTGCGGAGACCCAGTACTTC | CASSPGTAETQYF
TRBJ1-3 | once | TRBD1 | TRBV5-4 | TGTGCCAGCAGCAAGGGACCCACAGGGGACACCATATATTTT | CASSKGPTGDTIYF
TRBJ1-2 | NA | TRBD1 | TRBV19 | TGTGCCAGTAGTACCGGGGGGGACAGCTATGGCTACACCTTC | CASSTGGDSYGYTF
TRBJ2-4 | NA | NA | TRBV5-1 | TGCGCCAGCAGGCAAGCGGGAAACATTCAGTACTTC | CASRQAGNIQYF
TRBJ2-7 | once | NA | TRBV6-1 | TGTGCCAGCAGGACAGGCACCAGACCCTACGAGCAGTACTTC | CASRTGTRPYEQYF
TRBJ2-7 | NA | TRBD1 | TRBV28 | TGTGCCAGCAGGACATCCGGGACAGGTACCTACGAGCAGTACTTC | CASRTSGTGTYEQYF